This T cell receptor beta chain was observed in a study of blood T cells in healthy people across ages. A second PCR, run for roughly 7 to 11 cycles, used a sample-barcoded 5' primer plus a J-beta primer mix. Tagging of each cDNA molecule was performed by a template-switch adaptor with 12 random nucleotides. TCRdb processed the 5' RACE reads anew with MiXCR; each CDR3 protein has one entry. Among 550,000 to 700,000 distinct CDR3 sequences listed, approximately 25% were seen once. Germline loops: CDR1 MNHNS, CDR2 SASEGT. The CDR3 totals 13 residues. Trimming shortened V by 4 bases and J by 4 bases, and 8 bases separated the two germline ends.

The chain couples TRBV6-1 to TRBJ2-1; possibly TRBD2 for D (6 bases). The sequence derives from a woman aged 70-85 years in good health. The sample consisted of blood. The CDR3 DNA sequence: TGTGCCAGCAGTGTGGGGACTTACAATGAGCAGTTCTTC. The encoded protein is CASSVGTYNEQFF.